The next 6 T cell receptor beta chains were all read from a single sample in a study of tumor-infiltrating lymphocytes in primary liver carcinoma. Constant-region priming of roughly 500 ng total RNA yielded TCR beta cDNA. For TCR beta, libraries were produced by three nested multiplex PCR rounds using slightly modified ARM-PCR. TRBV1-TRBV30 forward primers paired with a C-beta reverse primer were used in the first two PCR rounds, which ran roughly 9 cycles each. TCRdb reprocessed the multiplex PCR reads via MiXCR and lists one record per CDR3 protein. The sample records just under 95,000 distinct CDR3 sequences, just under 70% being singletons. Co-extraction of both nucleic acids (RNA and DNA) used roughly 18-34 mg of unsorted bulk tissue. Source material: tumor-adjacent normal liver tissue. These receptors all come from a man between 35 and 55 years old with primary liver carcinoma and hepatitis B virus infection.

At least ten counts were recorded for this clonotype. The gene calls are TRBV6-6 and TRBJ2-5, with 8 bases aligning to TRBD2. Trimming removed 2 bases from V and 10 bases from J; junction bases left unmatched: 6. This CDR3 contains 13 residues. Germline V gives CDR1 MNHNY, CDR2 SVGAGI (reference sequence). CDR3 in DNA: TGTGCCAGCAGTTACGGAGCGGGGGCCGACCAGTACTTC. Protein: CASSYGAGADQYF.

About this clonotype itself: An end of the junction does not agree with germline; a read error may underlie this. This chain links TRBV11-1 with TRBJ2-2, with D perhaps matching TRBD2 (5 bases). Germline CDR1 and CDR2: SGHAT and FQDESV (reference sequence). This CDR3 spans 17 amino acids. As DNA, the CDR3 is TGTACCAGCAGCTTAGCGCCAGTGCTTTCGAACACCGGGCAGCTGTTTTTT. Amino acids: CTSSLAPVLSNTGQLFF.

In nucleotides, the CDR3 is TGTGCCAGCAGCTTAGATCTCTATGCGGGAAGGCTGGTATACAATGAGCAGTTCTTC. As protein: CASSLDLYAGRLVYNEQFF. The rearrangement joins TRBV11-3 to TRBJ2-1, with D maybe TRBD2 (6 bases). The CDR3 totals 19 residues. Deletions cut 0 bases from V and 4 bases from J, with 22 bases between. Per the germline V gene, CDR1 is SGHNT and CDR2 is YENEEA.

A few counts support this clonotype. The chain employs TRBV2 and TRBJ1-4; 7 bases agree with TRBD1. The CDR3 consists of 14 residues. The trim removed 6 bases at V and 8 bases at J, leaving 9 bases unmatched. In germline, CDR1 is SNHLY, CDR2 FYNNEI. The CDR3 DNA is TGTGCCAGCAGCCTGGACAGGAGAGACGAAAAACTGTTTTTT. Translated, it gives CASSLDRRDEKLFF.

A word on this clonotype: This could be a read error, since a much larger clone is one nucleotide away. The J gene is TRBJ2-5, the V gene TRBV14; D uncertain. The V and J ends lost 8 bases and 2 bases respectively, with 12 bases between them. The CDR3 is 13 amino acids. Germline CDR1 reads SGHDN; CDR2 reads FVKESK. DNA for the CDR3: TGTGCCAGCGGCCTCCGACTTCAAGAGACCCAGTACTTC. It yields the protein CASGLRLQETQYF.

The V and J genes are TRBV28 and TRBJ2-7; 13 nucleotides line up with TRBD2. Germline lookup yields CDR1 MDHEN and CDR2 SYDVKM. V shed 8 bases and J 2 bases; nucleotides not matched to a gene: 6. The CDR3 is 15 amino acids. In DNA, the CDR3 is TGTGCCAGCTCCGGGACTAGCGGGACCCCCTACGAGCAGTACTTC. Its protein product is CASSGTSGTPYEQYF. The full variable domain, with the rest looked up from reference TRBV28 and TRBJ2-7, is DVKVTQSSRYLVKRTGEKVFLECVQDMDHENMFWYRQDPGLGLRLIYFSYDVKMKEKGDIPEGYSVSREKKERFSLILESASTNQTSMYLCASSGTSGTPYEQYFGPGTRLTVT.